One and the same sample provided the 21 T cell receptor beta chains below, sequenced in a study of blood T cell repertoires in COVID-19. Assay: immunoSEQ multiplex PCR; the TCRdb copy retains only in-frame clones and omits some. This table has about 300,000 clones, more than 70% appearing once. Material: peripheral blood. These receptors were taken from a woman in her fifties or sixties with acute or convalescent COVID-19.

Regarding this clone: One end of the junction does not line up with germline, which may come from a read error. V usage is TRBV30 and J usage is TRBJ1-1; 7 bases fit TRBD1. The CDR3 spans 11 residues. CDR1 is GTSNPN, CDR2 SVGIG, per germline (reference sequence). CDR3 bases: TGTGCCTGGATCCGAGAGGGACAGCTATTATTT. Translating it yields CAWIREGQLLF.

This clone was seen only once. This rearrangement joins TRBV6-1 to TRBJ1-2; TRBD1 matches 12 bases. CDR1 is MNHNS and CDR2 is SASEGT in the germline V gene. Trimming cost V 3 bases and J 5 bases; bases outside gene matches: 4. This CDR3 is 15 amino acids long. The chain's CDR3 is CASSEGTGGGYGYTF. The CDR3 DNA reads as TGTGCCAGCAGTGAGGGGACAGGGGGCGGATATGGCTACACCTTC.

As DNA, the CDR3 is TGTGCCAGCTCACCGGACTTACCCGGTCACCTCCACTTT. Protein: CASSPDLPGHLHF. This rearrangement joins TRBV18 to TRBJ1-6; D uncertain. Germline lookup yields CDR1 KGHSH and CDR2 LQKENI. The CDR3 is 13 residues long. Trimming removed 3 bases at V and 15 bases at J, with 15 bases between.

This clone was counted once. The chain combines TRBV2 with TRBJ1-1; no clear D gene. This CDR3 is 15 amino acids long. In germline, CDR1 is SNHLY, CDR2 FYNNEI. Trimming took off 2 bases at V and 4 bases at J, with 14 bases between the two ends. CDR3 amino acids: CASSETGLAGTEAFF. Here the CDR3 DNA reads TGTGCCAGCAGTGAAACCGGCCTTGCGGGCACTGAAGCTTTCTTT.

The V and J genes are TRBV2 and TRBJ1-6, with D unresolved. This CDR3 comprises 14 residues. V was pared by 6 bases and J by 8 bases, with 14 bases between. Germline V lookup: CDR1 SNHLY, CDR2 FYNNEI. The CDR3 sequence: CASSRGITDSPLHF. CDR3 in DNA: TGTGCCAGCAGCAGAGGGATTACGGATTCACCCCTCCACTTT.

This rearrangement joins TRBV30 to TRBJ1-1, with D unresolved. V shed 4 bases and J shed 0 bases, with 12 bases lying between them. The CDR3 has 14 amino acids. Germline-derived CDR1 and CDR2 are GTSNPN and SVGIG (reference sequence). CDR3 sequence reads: CAWKKAEMNTEAFF. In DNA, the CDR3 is TGTGCCTGGAAAAAAGCGGAGATGAACACTGAAGCTTTCTTT.

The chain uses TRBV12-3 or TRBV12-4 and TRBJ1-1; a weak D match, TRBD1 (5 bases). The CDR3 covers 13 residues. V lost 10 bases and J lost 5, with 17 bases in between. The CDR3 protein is CATRAQGGTEAFF. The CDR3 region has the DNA TGTGCCACGAGAGCCCAGGGTGGAACTGAAGCTTTCTTT.

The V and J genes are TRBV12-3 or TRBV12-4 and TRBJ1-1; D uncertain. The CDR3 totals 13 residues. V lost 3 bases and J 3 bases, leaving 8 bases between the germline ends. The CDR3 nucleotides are TGTGCCAGCAGTTTTGGAGCGGACACTGAAGCTTTCTTT. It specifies CASSFGADTEAFF.

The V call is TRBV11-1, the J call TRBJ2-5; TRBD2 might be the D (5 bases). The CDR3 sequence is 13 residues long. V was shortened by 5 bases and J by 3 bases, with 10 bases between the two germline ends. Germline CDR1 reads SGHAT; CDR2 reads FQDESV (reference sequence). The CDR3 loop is CASSATREETQYF. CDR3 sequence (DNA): TGTGCCAGCAGCGCAACTAGGGAAGAGACCCAGTACTTC. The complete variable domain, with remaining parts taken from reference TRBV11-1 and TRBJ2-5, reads EAEVAQSPRYKITEKSQAVAFWCDPISGHATLYWYRQILGQGPELLVQFQDESVVDDSQLPKDRFSAERLKGVDSTLKIQPAELGDSAMYLCASSATREETQYFGPGTRLLVL.

In DNA, the CDR3 is TGTGCCAGCAGTTTATCTTCACGGCGGTATGCTTTCTTT. Protein sequence: CASSLSSRRYAFF. The gene calls are TRBV27 and TRBJ1-1; D unclear. Germline V gene data show CDR1 as MNHEY and CDR2 as SMNVEV (reference sequence). The V and J ends lost 0 bases and 11 bases respectively, with 13 bases between them. This CDR3 is built from 13 residues.

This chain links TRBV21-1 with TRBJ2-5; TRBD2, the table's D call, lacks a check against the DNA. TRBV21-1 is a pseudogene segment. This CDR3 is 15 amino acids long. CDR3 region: CASSYILAGEETQYF. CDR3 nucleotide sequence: TGTGCCAGCAGCTACATACTAGCGGGAGAAGAGACCCAGTACTTC.

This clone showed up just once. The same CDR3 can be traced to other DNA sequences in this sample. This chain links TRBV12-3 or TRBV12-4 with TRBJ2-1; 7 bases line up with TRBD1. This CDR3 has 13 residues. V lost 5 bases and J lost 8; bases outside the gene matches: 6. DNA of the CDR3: TGTGCCAGCAGTCTAGGGGGCCGGGATGAGCAGTTCTTC. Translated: CASSLGGRDEQFF.

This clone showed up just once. The CDR3 DNA follows: TGTGCCAGCAGTTCCAGACACGAAATGAACACTGAAGCTTTCTTT. Amino acid sequence: CASSSRHEMNTEAFF. V gene TRBV27 combines with J gene TRBJ1-1, with unresolved D. V lost 4 bases and J lost 0, with 12 bases in between. The CDR3 has 15 amino acids. Germline CDR1 and CDR2: MNHEY and SMNVEV (reference sequence).

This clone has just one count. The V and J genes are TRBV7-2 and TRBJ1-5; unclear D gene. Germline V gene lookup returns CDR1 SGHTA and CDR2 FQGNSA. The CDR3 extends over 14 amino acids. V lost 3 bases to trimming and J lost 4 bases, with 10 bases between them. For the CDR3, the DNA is TGTGCCAGCAGCTTCCAGGCGCAAAATCAGCCCCAGCATTTT. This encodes CASSFQAQNQPQHF.

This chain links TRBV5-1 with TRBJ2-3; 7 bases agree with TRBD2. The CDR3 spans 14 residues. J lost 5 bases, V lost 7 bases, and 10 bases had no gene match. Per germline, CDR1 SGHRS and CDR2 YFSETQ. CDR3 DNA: TGCGCCAGCCACCCGGGGAGGGGAGGAGATACGCAGTATTTT. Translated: CASHPGRGGDTQYF. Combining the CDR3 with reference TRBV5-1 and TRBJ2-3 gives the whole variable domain KAGVTQTPRYLIKTRGQQVTLSCSPISGHRSVSWYQQTPGQGLQFLFEYFSETQRNKGNFPGRFSGRQFSNSRSEMNVSTLELGDSALYLCASHPGRGGDTQYFGPGTRLTVL.

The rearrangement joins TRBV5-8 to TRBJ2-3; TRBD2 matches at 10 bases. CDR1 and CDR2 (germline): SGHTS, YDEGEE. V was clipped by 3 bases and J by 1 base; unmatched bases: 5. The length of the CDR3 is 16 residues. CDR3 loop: CASSSASGGGTDTQYF. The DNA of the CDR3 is TGTGCCAGCAGCTCGGCGAGCGGGGGGGGCACAGATACGCAGTATTTT.

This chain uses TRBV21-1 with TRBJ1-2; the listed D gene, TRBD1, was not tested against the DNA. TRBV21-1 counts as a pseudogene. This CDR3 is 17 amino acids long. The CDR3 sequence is CASSKRRPTGENYGYTF. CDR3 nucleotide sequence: TGTGCCAGCAGCAAAAGACGGCCGACAGGGGAAAACTATGGCTACACCTTC.

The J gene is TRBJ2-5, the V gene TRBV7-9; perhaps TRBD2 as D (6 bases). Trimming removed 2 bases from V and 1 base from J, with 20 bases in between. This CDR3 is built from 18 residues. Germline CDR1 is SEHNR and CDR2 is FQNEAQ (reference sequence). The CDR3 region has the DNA TGTGCCAGCAGCTTACCAGGGTTGAGCGGGCTTTCCCAAGAGACCCAGTACTTC. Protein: CASSLPGLSGLSQETQYF.

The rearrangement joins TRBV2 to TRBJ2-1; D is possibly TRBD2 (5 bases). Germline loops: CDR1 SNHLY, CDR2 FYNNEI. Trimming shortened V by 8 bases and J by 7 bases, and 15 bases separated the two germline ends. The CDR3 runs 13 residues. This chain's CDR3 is CASVREVGNEQFF. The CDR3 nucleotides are TGTGCCAGCGTTCGGGAAGTCGGGAATGAGCAGTTCTTC.

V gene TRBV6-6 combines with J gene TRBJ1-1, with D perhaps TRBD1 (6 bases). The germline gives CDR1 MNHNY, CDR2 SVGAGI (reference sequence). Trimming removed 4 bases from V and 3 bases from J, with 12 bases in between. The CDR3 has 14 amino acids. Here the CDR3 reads CASSSRQAYTEAFF. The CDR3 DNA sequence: TGTGCCAGCAGTTCCAGACAGGCCTACACTGAAGCTTTCTTT.

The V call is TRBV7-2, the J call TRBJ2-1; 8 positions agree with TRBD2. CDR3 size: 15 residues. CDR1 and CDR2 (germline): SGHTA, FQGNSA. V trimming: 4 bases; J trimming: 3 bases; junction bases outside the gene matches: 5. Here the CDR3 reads CASSSKRERYNEQFF. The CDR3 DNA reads TGTGCCAGCAGCTCCAAGCGGGAGCGCTACAATGAGCAGTTCTTC.